This TCR beta chain was sequenced during a study of early T cells in non-severe SARS-CoV-2 infection. Germline V gene lookup returns CDR1 SQVTM and CDR2 ANQGSEA. The CDR3 length is 13 residues. Trimming left V 0 bases short and J 2 bases short, with 8 bases between. TCRdb itself ran the 5' RACE reads through MiXCR, one entry per CDR3 protein. This sample has approximately 69,000 distinct CDR3 sequences, with roughly an eighth found just once. The J gene is TRBJ2-7, the V gene TRBV29-1; D remains unclear. This sequence originates from an adult who was a healthcare worker with PCR-confirmed SARS-CoV-2 infection or an uninfected control (not recorded which). The sample in question was whole blood, obtained at baseline. This CDR3 is CSVEDGQAYEQYF. The CDR3 bases are TGCAGCGTTGAAGACGGCCAGGCCTACGAGCAGTACTTC.